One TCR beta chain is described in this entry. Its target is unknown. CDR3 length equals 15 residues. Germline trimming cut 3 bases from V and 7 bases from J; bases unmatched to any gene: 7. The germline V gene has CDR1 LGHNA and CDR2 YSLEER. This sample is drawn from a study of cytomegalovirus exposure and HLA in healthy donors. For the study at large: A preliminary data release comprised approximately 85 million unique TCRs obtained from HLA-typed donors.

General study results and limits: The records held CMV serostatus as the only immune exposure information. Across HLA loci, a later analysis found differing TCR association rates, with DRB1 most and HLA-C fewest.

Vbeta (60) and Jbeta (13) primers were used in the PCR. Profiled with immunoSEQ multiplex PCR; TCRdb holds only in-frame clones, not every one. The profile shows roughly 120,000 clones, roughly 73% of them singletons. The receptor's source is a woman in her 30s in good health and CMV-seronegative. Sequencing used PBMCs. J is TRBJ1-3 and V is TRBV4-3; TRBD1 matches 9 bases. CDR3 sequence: CASSQGQGPRNTIYF. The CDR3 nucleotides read TGCGCCAGCAGCCAGGGACAGGGTCCAAGGAACACCATATATTTT.